This TCR beta chain was observed in a study of cytomegalovirus exposure and HLA in healthy donors. Notes on the study in general: It is likely that the observed cluster of highly shared sequence variants was a sequencing artifact.

CDR1 and CDR2 from the germline V gene are PRHDT and FYEKMQ (reference sequence). The CDR3 is 14 residues long. V trimming: 9 bases; J trimming: 6 bases; junction bases outside the gene matches: 12. The PCR contained 60 Vbeta and 13 Jbeta primers. Here immunoSEQ multiplex PCR was the method, and the copy in TCRdb shows in-frame clones only, minus some. The table records around 150,000 clones, less than 80% of them present only once. With regard to this clone: Its antigen remains unidentified.

The sequencing input was PBMCs. The V gene is TRBV13, the J gene TRBJ2-7; 9 nucleotides agree with TRBD2. This receptor was identified in a man in his forties or fifties in good health and CMV-seronegative. The CDR3 spells CASRAGTSFGEQYF. The DNA of the CDR3 is TGTGCCAGTAGGGCCGGGACTAGCTTTGGCGAGCAGTACTTC.